The clone carrying this T cell receptor (beta chain) was seen at least ten times. As yet, its antigen is unknown. Under 3 months in duration, the ophthalmopathy in affected donors had moderate-to-severe activity, CAS ≥3 and NOSPECS ≥4. This sample is part of a study of Graves' ophthalmopathy and Graves' hyperthyroidism. Study background: Peripheral blood was collected at initial diagnosis, before any treatment.

Study conclusions and caveats: A model built from 13 signatures distinguished ophthalmopathy from stable hyperthyroidism with about 90% sensitivity and around 78% specificity.

Amplification of TCR beta CDR3 regions used RNA transcripts. First-round RT-PCR relied on HTBI primers, and a second-round multiplex PCR came next. One entry per CDR3 protein, called by TCRdb with MiXCR from the multiplex PCR reads. The table includes 170,000 or so distinct CDR3 sequences, under 40% detected once. Material: peripheral blood. This receptor was obtained from a woman aged 40 to 49 with Graves' ophthalmopathy.

CDR3: CATSRVRDRGSSEAFF. The CDR3 DNA reads as TGTGCCACCAGCAGAGTCCGGGACAGGGGCTCTTCTGAAGCTTTCTTT. This chain uses TRBV15 with TRBJ1-1; 10 bases align to TRBD1. CDR3 length equals 16 residues. Germline V CDR1 and CDR2: LNHNV, YYDKDF (reference sequence). V was pared by 1 base and J by 6 bases, with 8 bases of the junction left unmatched.